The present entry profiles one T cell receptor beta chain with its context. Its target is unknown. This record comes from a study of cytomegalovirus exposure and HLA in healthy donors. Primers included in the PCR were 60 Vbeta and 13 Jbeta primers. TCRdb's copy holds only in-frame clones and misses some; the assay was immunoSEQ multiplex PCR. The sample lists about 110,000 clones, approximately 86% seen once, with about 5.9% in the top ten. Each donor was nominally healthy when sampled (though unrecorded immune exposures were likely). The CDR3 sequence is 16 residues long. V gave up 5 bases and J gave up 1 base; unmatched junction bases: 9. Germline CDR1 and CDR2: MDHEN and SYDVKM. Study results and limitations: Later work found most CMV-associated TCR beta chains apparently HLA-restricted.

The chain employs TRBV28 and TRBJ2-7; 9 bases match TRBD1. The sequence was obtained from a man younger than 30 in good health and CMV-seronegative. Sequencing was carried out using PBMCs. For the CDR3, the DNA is TGTGCCAGCAGTCTGACCGGGACAGGGATTTCCTACGAGCAGTACTTC. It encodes CASSLTGTGISYEQYF.